The text below deals with one T cell receptor beta chain. CDR1 and CDR2 from the germline V gene are KGHDR and SFDVKD. This CDR3 is built from 16 residues. V shed 3 bases, J shed 6 bases, and the junction held 10 bases outside the gene matches. This specimen belongs to a study of blood T cell repertoires in COVID-19. Study-wide context: Sites in the United States, Italy and Spain provided acute and convalescent COVID-19 samples. T cells, B-cell-depleted T cells, or PBMCs provided the cDNA or gDNA that served as material.

Authors' analysis steps: Using reference gene primer amplification, nucleated cell counts were estimated. Using immunoSEQ multiplex PCR, the repertoire was profiled, and TCRdb retains in-frame clones only, with some absent. The V and J calls and clone size were taken over from that table, and D and trimming were inferred from the DNA. This repertoire shows 250,000 to 300,000 clones, approximately 86% found once; its top ten account for about 2.2%. This sequence joins TRBV24-1 and TRBJ2-7; the match to TRBD1 covers 10 bases. The sequenced sample consisted of peripheral blood. This receptor was identified in a woman between 50 and 59 years old who had recovered from COVID-19. The CDR3 bases are TGTGCCACCAGTGATCCCCGACAGGGGGCCGCCTCCGAGCAGTACTTC. This sequence encodes CATSDPRQGAASEQYF.